Listed below are T cell receptor beta chains from one sample, sequenced in a study of a mutant IDH1 vaccine in newly diagnosed glioma. The antigens these receptors bind are not known. Sequenced by immunoSEQ multiplex PCR; TCRdb stores in-frame clones only, minus some. There are some 20,000 clones in the sample; roughly four fifths occur only once, and around 13% lies in the top ten. The sample consisted of PBMCs, taken from a glioma patient whose treatment included an IDH1 peptide vaccine. The receptors originated from a man in his thirties or forties with glioma. Each CDR3 is given with its conserved first and last residue. Fields, in order: V gene, J gene, clone size, D gene, CDR3 DNA, CDR3 protein. D genes are given only for firm matches. Clone size is not always given. Where it is, it says once, few, many or a class for expanded clones.

>TRBV7-2|TRBJ2-2|NA|TRBD1
TGTGCCAGCAGCCGTTGGACAGGGGGCGACACCGGGGAGCTGTTTTTT
CASSRWTGGDTGELFF
>TRBV11-3|TRBJ2-7|NA|NA
TGTGCCAGCAGCCAAGGACATGAACACGAGCAGTACTTC
CASSQGHEHEQYF
>TRBV5-1|TRBJ1-2|NA|NA
TGCGCCAGCAGCTTGGCCCAAGTAGGTGATGGCTACACCTTC
CASSLAQVGDGYTF
>TRBV28|TRBJ2-3|medium-sized|TRBD1
TGTGCCAGCAGTAACGACAGGGAGATAGATACGCAGTATTTT
CASSNDREIDTQYF
>TRBV2|TRBJ2-3|NA|NA
TGTGCCAGCCTCTCTCGAGCCGGGGCAGATACGCAGTATTTT
CASLSRAGADTQYF
>TRBV5-6|TRBJ1-1|few|NA
TGTGCCAGCAGCTTTACAGGGAACACTGAAGCTTTCTTT
CASSFTGNTEAFF
>TRBV15|TRBJ2-3|NA|TRBD2
TGTGCCACCAGCAGATTTTGGACTAGCGGGGCGGTAGATACGCAGTATTTT
CATSRFWTSGAVDTQYF
>TRBV6-1|TRBJ1-3|NA|NA
TGTGCCAGCAGTGTAACGGGGAGCTCTGGAAACACCATATATTTT
CASSVTGSSGNTIYF
>TRBV5-1|TRBJ2-7|once|TRBD1
TGCGCCAGCAGCTTCCCCGGGACAGGGGGTGGGGAGCAGTACTTC
CASSFPGTGGGEQYF
>TRBV19|TRBJ1-5|NA|NA
TGTGCCAGTAGTACCCAGAGGTCCGAACTCAATCAGCCCCAGCATTTT
CASSTQRSELNQPQHF
>TRBV19|TRBJ1-5|few|NA
TGTGCCAGTAGTATAGAGGCTGACGGGGGTTATAGCAATCAGCCCCAGCATTTT
CASSIEADGGYSNQPQHF
>TRBV6-1|TRBJ1-2|NA|NA
TGTGCCAGCAGATCCCCGGGGATATATGGCTACACCTTC
CASRSPGIYGYTF
>TRBV25-1|TRBJ1-6|NA|NA
TGTGCCAGCAGTGATGATTCACCCCTCCACTTT
CASSDDSPLHF
>TRBV18|TRBJ2-1|NA|TRBD2
TGTGCCAGCTCACTGGGACTAGCGGGAAACAATGAGCAGTTCTTC
CASSLGLAGNNEQFF
>TRBV6-1|TRBJ2-5|NA|TRBD2
TGTGCCAGCAGTGATACTAGCGGGATGAGGGAGACCCAGTACTTC
CASSDTSGMRETQYF
>TRBV7-7|TRBJ1-4|NA|NA
TGTGCCAGCAGCTTGGGAGGGAGCAATGAAAAACTGTTTTTT
CASSLGGSNEKLFF
>TRBV18|TRBJ2-7|NA|NA
TGTGCCAGCTCACCCACCGACAGGCCCTCCTACGAGCAGTACTTC
CASSPTDRPSYEQYF
>TRBV5-1|TRBJ2-1|NA|NA
TGCGCCAGCAGCTTGGTGGGAGTGTCCTACAATGAGCAGTTCTTC
CASSLVGVSYNEQFF
>TRBV5-1|TRBJ2-2|NA|NA
TGCGCCAGCAGCTTGGGCCACTTCTCGAACACCGGGGAGCTGTTTTTT
CASSLGHFSNTGELFF
>TRBV19|TRBJ1-4|NA|NA
TGTGCCAGTGGCAGGGGTGAACTGTTTTTT
CASGRGELFF
>TRBV7-9|TRBJ2-1|NA|NA
TGTGCCAGCAGCCCCACTAGGAACAATGAGCAGTTCTTC
CASSPTRNNEQFF
>TRBV5-1|TRBJ2-7|NA|TRBD1
TGCGCCAGCAGCTCGGGACAGGGGGGCTGGGAGCAGTACTTC
CASSSGQGGWEQYF
>TRBV19|TRBJ2-1|NA|TRBD2
TGTGCCAGTAGTATTGGTGTGCTAGCGGGAAATAATGAGCAGTTCTTC
CASSIGVLAGNNEQFF
>TRBV29-1|TRBJ1-1|NA|NA
TGCAGCGTTGAAGGGCAGGGGTGGGGAGCTTTCTTT
CSVEGQGWGAFF
>TRBV10-1|TRBJ1-2|NA|NA
TGCGCCAGCAGTGGTATAATAAGATCGCAGACCTATGGCTACACCTTC
CASSGIIRSQTYGYTF
>TRBV5-1|TRBJ1-5|few|TRBD1
TGCGCCAGCAGCTTGGACAGGGGAAGTCAGCCCCAGCATTTT
CASSLDRGSQPQHF
>TRBV5-8|TRBJ1-5|NA|NA
TGTGCCAGCAGCTATTCCGGGGGAGGGCAGCCCCAGCATTTT
CASSYSGGGQPQHF
>TRBV4-1|TRBJ1-4|few|TRBD1
TGCGCCAGCAGCCATCAGTCGGGACAGTTTAATGAAAAACTGTTTTTT
CASSHQSGQFNEKLFF
>TRBV5-5|TRBJ2-3|NA|NA
TGTGCCAGCAGCTTGGAGGGAGTCCGTAGCACAGATACGCAGTATTTT
CASSLEGVRSTDTQYF
>TRBV19|TRBJ2-7|once|NA
TGTGCCAGTAGTATAGACGGGCCTTTTTCCTACGAGCAGTACTTC
CASSIDGPFSYEQYF
>TRBV2|TRBJ2-7|once|NA
TGTGCCACTGAAGGGGGAGCATACGAGCAGTACTTC
CATEGGAYEQYF
>TRBV5-1|TRBJ2-7|few|NA
TGCGCCAGCAGCTTCTCCAGTGGAGCCTACGAGCAGTACTTC
CASSFSSGAYEQYF
>TRBV6-1|TRBJ1-2|NA|NA
TGTGCCAGCTCCCACGGGGGCGCAAACTATGGCTACACCTTC
CASSHGGANYGYTF
>TRBV19|TRBJ2-5|NA|NA
TGTGCCAGTAGTCCTCAGGGGAGGTCAGAGACCCAGTACTTC
CASSPQGRSETQYF
>TRBV5-4|TRBJ2-1|NA|TRBD1
TGTGCCAGCAGCCCAGGGGGTAACGCCTACAATGAGCAGTTCTTC
CASSPGGNAYNEQFF
>TRBV7-9|TRBJ1-2|NA|NA
TGTGCCAGCAGCTTTGCGGGGGCGGTCTATGGCTACACCTTC
CASSFAGAVYGYTF
>TRBV7-2|TRBJ2-1|NA|TRBD2
TGTGCCAGCAGAGATAAGGTACTAGCGGCCTACAATGAGCAGTTCTTC
CASRDKVLAAYNEQFF
>TRBV6-5|TRBJ2-3|once|TRBD2
TGTGCCAGCAGTTACTTCGGGACTAGCGGAGCAGATACGCAGTATTTT
CASSYFGTSGADTQYF
>TRBV6-6|TRBJ2-1|NA|NA
TGTGCCAGCAGTTACCCCTCAGGGGACAATGAGCAGTTCTTC
CASSYPSGDNEQFF
>TRBV4-1|TRBJ1-3|NA|NA
TGCGCCAGCAGCCAGCCCACAGGGACCATATATTTT
CASSQPTGTIYF
>TRBV7-9|TRBJ2-7|few|TRBD1
TGTGCCAGCAGCCCCGGGACAGGCCGCTACGAGCAGTACTTC
CASSPGTGRYEQYF
>TRBV4-1|TRBJ2-1|once|NA
TGCGCCAGCAGCCATCTCCGGGAGAAGCAGTTCTTC
CASSHLREKQFF
>TRBV5-4|TRBJ2-7|NA|NA
TGTGCCAGCAGCTCGGGACCCTCCTACGAGCAGTACTTC
CASSSGPSYEQYF
>TRBV27|TRBJ2-1|NA|NA
TGTGCCAGCAGTGGGATCTACCCTAGGGGGGGAGACAATGAGCAGTTCTTC
CASSGIYPRGGDNEQFF
>TRBV5-1|TRBJ2-7|NA|NA
TGCGCCAGCAGCTTGGTGTCAGCCATTCCCTACGAGCAGTACTTC
CASSLVSAIPYEQYF
>TRBV5-1|TRBJ1-1|NA|NA
TGCGCCAGCAAGGACGGGATACTGAACACTGAAGCTTTCTTT
CASKDGILNTEAFF